These T cell receptor beta chains were read from a single sample in a study of blood T cell repertoires in COVID-19. The repertoire was sequenced with immunoSEQ multiplex PCR; TCRdb's copy has only in-frame clones and lacks some. The data contain about 150,000 clones, about 83% of them seen just once; the ten biggest clones take up roughly 19%. The specimen was peripheral blood. The receptor source for this set is a woman between 70 and 85 years old who had recovered from COVID-19. CDR3s include the opening cysteine and the closing phenylalanine or tryptophan. The listing skips clone size in some rows; elsewhere it reads once, few, many or a size class.

size: .
V: TRBV27
CDR3: CASSFGLGYEQYF

size: .
V: TRBV3-1/TRBV3-2
CDR3: CASSQGGDPQYF

size: .
V: TRBV10-1
CDR3: CASSELVGGTEAFF

size: .
V: TRBV28
CDR3: CASSSGQDEQYF

size: .
V: TRBV6-5
CDR3: CGAVEANTGELFF

size: .
V: TRBV4-2
CDR3: CASGGQSLNEKLFF

size: .
V: TRBV19
CDR3: CASSRLGPNRAGLADTQYF

size: once
V: TRBV6-5
CDR3: CASSYEVMNTGELFF

size: .
V: TRBV7-2
CDR3: CASSPPSGTAYEQYF

size: .
V: TRBV28
CDR3: CASSLTDRNYGYTF

size: .
V: TRBV5-4
CDR3: CASSWSGSSYNEQFF

size: .
V: TRBV7-8
CDR3: CASSQQGQNNEKLFF

size: once
V: TRBV11-3
CDR3: CASSFGTPGGYNEQFF

size: .
V: TRBV5-1
CDR3: CASSLVGGDTEAFF

size: .
V: TRBV7-7
CDR3: CASSSGGQGVETQYF

size: .
V: TRBV28
CDR3: CASSASGTGGNSGNTIYF

size: .
V: TRBV14
CDR3: CASSFRNRGRANVLTF

size: .
V: TRBV2
CDR3: CASSKLSGRGTGELFF

size: .
V: TRBV6-1
CDR3: CASSEDGRYGYTF